Listed below are T cell receptor beta chains from one sample, sequenced in a study of shared clonotypes between healthy human individuals. Only in-frame clones appear in the TCRdb table, and some are missing; sequencing was by immunoSEQ multiplex PCR. This sample has 2 million to 2.5 million clones, with 85% to 95% found just once. Input material: naive CD4+ T cells from PBMCs. The receptors here all came from a man between 18 and 29 years old in good health. Some clones in this sample may be carry-over from other donors' samples. The CDR3 runs from the conserved cysteine through the conserved F or W. D genes are given only for firm matches. Clone size appears in some rows only: once, few, many, or a class for an expanded clone.

j_call v_call d_call clone_size cdr3_aa cdr3_nt
TRBJ2-3 TRBV4-2 TRBD2 - CASSRTSGASSGDTQYF TGTGCCAGCAGCCGAACTAGCGGGGCTTCCTCGGGAGATACGCAGTATTTT
TRBJ2-1 TRBV15 TRBD2 - CAIRRAAGANYNEQFF TGTGCCATTCGACGTGCGGCGGGAGCGAACTACAATGAGCAGTTCTTC
TRBJ2-7 TRBV6-1 - - CASRTWGVNYEQYF TGTGCCAGCAGGACCTGGGGGGTTAACTACGAGCAGTACTTC
TRBJ2-1 TRBV29-1 - - CSVAFSEQFF TGCAGCGTTGCGTTCTCTGAGCAGTTCTTC
TRBJ2-7 TRBV15 - - CATSRQGGGYEQYF TGTGCCACCAGCAGGCAAGGGGGGGGCTACGAGCAGTACTTC
TRBJ2-1 TRBV30 - once CAWSARLVSPLYNEQFF TGTGCCTGGAGTGCTCGACTAGTCTCCCCGCTCTACAATGAGCAGTTCTTC
TRBJ2-1 TRBV6-8 TRBD1 - CASSYLRDRRRPEQFF TGTGCCAGCAGTTATCTCCGGGACAGGAGGAGGCCTGAGCAGTTCTTC
TRBJ2-5 TRBV5-1 - - CASSPSPQETQYF TGCGCCAGCAGCCCCTCACCCCAGGAGACCCAGTACTTC
TRBJ2-1 TRBV28 TRBD2 once CASSLNRVAGTYNEQFF TGTGCCAGCAGTTTAAATCGGGTAGCGGGAACCTACAATGAGCAGTTCTTC
TRBJ2-3 TRBV7-2 TRBD2 - CASSLRSRRETTDTQYF TGTGCCAGCAGCTTAAGGAGTCGGCGGGAGACCACAGATACGCAGTATTTT
TRBJ2-1 TRBV5-1 - - CASLPNEQFF TGCGCCAGCCTACCCAATGAGCAGTTCTTC
TRBJ2-3 TRBV6-1 - - CASRGWGIGTDTQYF TGTGCCAGCAGGGGGTGGGGGATAGGCACAGATACGCAGTATTTT
TRBJ2-3 TRBV10-3 - - CAIMSVLTDTQYF TGTGCCATCATGAGCGTTCTAACAGATACGCAGTATTTT
TRBJ1-1 TRBV6-6 TRBD1 - CASSRGQGVTEAFF TGTGCCAGCAGTAGGGGACAGGGGGTTACTGAAGCTTTCTTT
TRBJ1-1 TRBV5-4 TRBD1 once CASSRGQASHEAFF TGTGCCAGCAGCCGTGGACAGGCGTCTCATGAAGCTTTCTTT
TRBJ2-7 TRBV28 TRBD2 - CARGKTSADEQYF TGTGCCAGGGGTAAGACTAGCGCGGACGAGCAGTACTTC
TRBJ2-5 TRBV6-5 - once CASSYSTYPSRETQYF TGTGCCAGCAGTTACTCGACTTACCCGTCGCGGGAGACCCAGTACTTC
TRBJ2-1 TRBV9 TRBD2 - CASSVGGGRESYNEQFF TGTGCCAGCAGCGTAGGGGGCGGGAGGGAATCCTACAATGAGCAGTTCTTC